The source of this TCR beta chain is a study of T cells in Graves' hyperthyroidism and ophthalmopathy. Points from the study as a whole: Ophthalmopathy onset followed model prediction by a median approximately 7 months. Most clonotypes that expanded in the thyroid above 0.001 also showed up in blood.

The length of the CDR3 is 16 residues. Losses at the gene ends were 5 bases for V and 4 bases for J; bases not matched to a gene: 8. This clonotype was seen repeatedly, ten times or more. Its specificity is not known. Authors of the study amplified TCR beta CDR3 regions from RNA transcripts. With the HTBI primer set, the TCR CDR3 went through a first round of RT-PCR. TCRdb analysed the multiplex PCR reads with MiXCR anew, one entry per CDR3 protein. The sample holds around 600,000 distinct CDR3 sequences, more than 15% seen once. The definition of stable Graves' hyperthyroidism was no ophthalmopathy progression within 18 months.

Sequencing was done on a sample of blood. The gene calls are TRBV12-3 or TRBV12-4 and TRBJ1-5; the match to TRBD1 covers 10 bases. This TCR was recovered from a woman in her twenties or thirties with Graves' hyperthyroidism. CDR3 in DNA: TGTGCCAGCAGTACGAGCCGGGACAGGGGAAATCAGCCCCAGCATTTT. Translation gives CASSTSRDRGNQPQHF.